This TCR beta chain came from a study of response to subunit inactivated influenza vaccine. Broader study findings: That few new T cells are recruited by each seasonal influenza vaccination was the authors' suggestion.

On this clonotype itself: The target antigen is unknown.

Germline V CDR1 and CDR2: SGHVS, FQNEAQ. The CDR3 extends over 15 amino acids. The V end was cut by 1 base, the J end by 0 bases, with 7 bases between. TCRdb fed the RT-PCR reads into MiXCR, producing one record per CDR3 protein. The table lists about 800,000 distinct CDR3 sequences, 21% of them singletons. This specimen consisted of PBMCs from blood, obtained more than 4 days after vaccination. This chain connects TRBV7-8 to TRBJ2-1; D is unclear. This TCR was recovered from a man in his forties or fifties who received an inactivated influenza vaccine. CDR3 nucleotides: TGTGCCAGCAGCTTAGACAAGAGCTCCTACAATGAGCAGTTCTTC. This encodes CASSLDKSSYNEQFF.